This T cell receptor (beta chain) appears in the sequencing data of a study of blood T cell repertoires in COVID-19. At the level of the study: Donors in the United States, Italy and Spain gave samples during acute or convalescent COVID-19. Sources were T cells, B-cell-depleted T cells, or PBMCs; the material itself was cDNA or gDNA.

Original methodology: Amplification with reference gene primers provided the estimates of nucleated cell counts. Assay: immunoSEQ multiplex PCR; the TCRdb copy retains only in-frame clones and omits some. Clone size and V and J calls were adopted from that table, with D and trimming inferred from the DNA. The data contain 150,000 to 200,000 clones, more than 90% of them singletons. Sequenced: peripheral blood. The receptor was derived from a man between 60 and 70 years old with active or convalescent COVID-19.

This CDR3 reads CASSLASLGQGNYEQYF. The CDR3 coding sequence is TGTGCCAGCAGCTTAGCCTCTCTGGGACAGGGGAACTACGAGCAGTACTTC. The chain recombines TRBV7-2 with TRBJ2-7; 10 bases are shared with TRBD1. The CDR3 covers 17 residues. Trimming at V came to 0 bases and at J to 3 bases, leaving 8 bases not matched to a gene. The germline V gene encodes CDR1 SGHTA and CDR2 FQGNSA.